This is a list of T cell receptor beta chains from one sample in a study of cytomegalovirus exposure and HLA in healthy donors. The protocol was immunoSEQ multiplex PCR, while the TCRdb copy is restricted to in-frame clones and leaves out a portion. Of about 140,000 clones in the sample, 55% to 80% were seen once. Sequenced material: PBMCs. The source of these receptors is a woman between 35 and 50 years old in good health and CMV-seronegative. The CDR3 runs from the conserved cysteine through the conserved F or W. The D gene is left open where the match is weak. The size of a clone is reported for some rows only, either as once, few or many, or as a class for expanded clones.

v_gene	j_gene	d_gene	abundance	CDR3nt	CDR3aa
TRBV6-5	TRBJ1-1	-	-	TGTGCCAGCAGTTACATTGAAGGGGCGGGGGCTTTCTTT	CASSYIEGAGAFF
TRBV6-4	TRBJ2-3	-	-	TGTGCCAGCAGTCCGGTCGCGAGCACAGATACGCAGTATTTT	CASSPVASTDTQYF
TRBV19	TRBJ1-5	TRBD1	-	TGTGCCAGTAGCACAGGGGGACGGAATCAGCCCCAGCATTTT	CASSTGGRNQPQHF
TRBV7-2	TRBJ1-1	TRBD1	-	TGTGCCAGCGGCGATATACAGGGGTCCCTAATGAACACTGAAGCTTTCTTT	CASGDIQGSLMNTEAFF
TRBV19	TRBJ2-2	-	-	TGTGCCAGTAGTATAGTCGGCGGGGAGCTGTTTTTT	CASSIVGGELFF
TRBV19	TRBJ1-3	TRBD1	-	TGTGCCAGTACCAACCGTGACAGGGCAGTTGGAAACACCATATATTTT	CASTNRDRAVGNTIYF
TRBV7-3	TRBJ2-1	-	-	TGTGCCAGCAGCTTTGACCAGGGGACCGGGCAGTTCTTC	CASSFDQGTGQFF
TRBV29-1	TRBJ1-1	-	-	TGCAGCGTTGTACTGAGGATGGTCACTGAAGCTTTCTTT	CSVVLRMVTEAFF
TRBV19	TRBJ1-5	-	-	TGTGCCAGTAGTCCCCCAGGGTATCTTGTGACTCAGCCCCAGCATTTT	CASSPPGYLVTQPQHF
TRBV2	TRBJ1-5	TRBD1	-	TGTGCCAGCAGTGCCCGACAGGGAGTCAATCAGCCCCAGCATTTT	CASSARQGVNQPQHF
TRBV2	TRBJ1-5	-	-	TGTGCCAGCAGTGAGGCCAATCACAACAATCAGCCCCAGCATTTT	CASSEANHNNQPQHF
TRBV6-5	TRBJ1-5	-	few	TGTGCCAGCAGGGCCAGGGTGGGCTGGGATCAGCCCCAGCATTTT	CASRARVGWDQPQHF
TRBV28	TRBJ1-2	-	-	TGTGCCAGCAACTCCGGGGGAGGAAACAACTATGGCTACACCTTC	CASNSGGGNNYGYTF
TRBV6-5	TRBJ2-3	-	-	TGTGCCAGCAGTTCTGACTCCCCCACAGATACGCAGTATTTT	CASSSDSPTDTQYF
TRBV23-1	TRBJ2-3	TRBD2	-	TGCGCCAGCAGTAGAGAGGGACTAGCGGGGGACCGAGTCCATCTCACAGATACGCAGTATTTT	CASSREGLAGDRVHLTDTQYF
TRBV5-5	TRBJ2-1	-	-	TGTGCCAGCAGCTTGGGGGGAGCCACTGAGCAGTTCTTC	CASSLGGATEQFF
TRBV21-1	TRBJ2-7	-	few	TGTGCCAGCAGCAGGGGGACACGGACCTACGAGCAGTACTTC	CASSRGTRTYEQYF
TRBV6-6	TRBJ2-1	-	-	TGTGCCAGCAGTTACGATAGTGAGCAGTTCTTC	CASSYDSEQFF
TRBV6-6	TRBJ2-3	TRBD2	-	TGTGCCAGCAGTTATATTAGCGGGGGGGGTGGAGATACGCAGTATTTT	CASSYISGGGGDTQYF
TRBV4-1	TRBJ1-2	TRBD1	-	TGCGCCAGCAGCCACGTTATCAAACAGGGGAGAAATAACTATGGCTACACCTTC	CASSHVIKQGRNNYGYTF
TRBV18	TRBJ1-1	-	-	TGTGCCAGCTCAAGGGGAAGGTTTGGGGAAGCTTTCTTT	CASSRGRFGEAFF
TRBV5-1	TRBJ1-1	TRBD1	-	TGCGCCAGCAGCTTGGGACAGGGGTACACTGAAGCTTTCTTT	CASSLGQGYTEAFF
TRBV29-1	TRBJ1-2	TRBD1	-	TGCAGCGTTGAAGATAGAGGACAGGCTAACTATGGCTACACCTTC	CSVEDRGQANYGYTF
TRBV6-5	TRBJ2-6	-	-	TGTGCCAGCAGCGCTAGGTTAGGGGCCAACGTCCTGACTTTC	CASSARLGANVLTF
TRBV6-1	TRBJ2-7	-	few	TGTGCCAGCAGGCAGGGTGGGGTTGGGTACGAGCAGTACTTC	CASRQGGVGYEQYF
TRBV5-1	TRBJ1-6	-	-	TGCGCCAGCAGCTTGCCCAGCGATAATTCACCCCTCCACTTT	CASSLPSDNSPLHF
TRBV4-3	TRBJ2-1	TRBD2	-	TGCGCCAGCAGCCAAGATGGGATTAGCGGGGGTCGTGAGCAGTTCTTC	CASSQDGISGGREQFF
TRBV28	TRBJ2-1	TRBD1	-	TGTGCCAGCAGTTCGCCGGGACAGAGGTACTACAATGAGCAGTTCTTC	CASSSPGQRYYNEQFF
TRBV4-2	TRBJ1-1	-	-	TGTGCCAGCAGCCTTACAGCGAACACTGAAGCTTTCTTT	CASSLTANTEAFF
TRBV9	TRBJ1-6	-	-	TGTGCCAGCAGCGCCCGGGATTTCAGTTCACCCCTCCACTTT	CASSARDFSSPLHF
TRBV4-1	TRBJ1-3	TRBD1	few	TGCGCCAGCAGCCAGGACAGGGGCTTGGGAAACACCATATATTTT	CASSQDRGLGNTIYF
TRBV2	TRBJ1-1	TRBD1	-	TGTGCCAGCAGGTTTACAGGGGGCAAGGGGGGCACTGAAGCTTTCTTT	CASRFTGGKGGTEAFF
TRBV4-1	TRBJ2-7	-	once	TGCGCCAGCAGCCAAGAAGCCCCCTACGAGCAGTACTTC	CASSQEAPYEQYF
TRBV19	TRBJ2-6	TRBD1	-	TGTGCCAGTAGTCGACAGGGGGTGCCTGGGGCCAACGTCCTGACTTTC	CASSRQGVPGANVLTF
TRBV10-2	TRBJ1-5	TRBD1	-	TGCGCCAGCAGTGAGTCGGGGACAGGGGCTCCCCTTCAGCATTTT	CASSESGTGAPLQHF
TRBV25-1	TRBJ1-1	TRBD1	-	TGTGCCAGCAGTGATGAGGGGACAGTCGGAAACACTGAAGCTTTCTTT	CASSDEGTVGNTEAFF
TRBV5-1	TRBJ2-1	-	-	TGCGCCAGCAGCTTAGCCAGGGGATCCTACAATGAGCAGTTCTTC	CASSLARGSYNEQFF
TRBV2	TRBJ2-2	TRBD1	few	TGTGCCAGCACGCAGTTTGGGACAGGGAACACCGGGGAGCTGTTTTTT	CASTQFGTGNTGELFF
TRBV4-2	TRBJ2-3	-	-	TGTGCCAGCAGTGCGACTAGAACTTCCCCAGATACGCAGTATTTT	CASSATRTSPDTQYF
TRBV2	TRBJ2-2	-	-	TGTGCCAGCAGTGAATTGGAGGGTTATTCCGGGGAGCTGTTTTTT	CASSELEGYSGELFF
TRBV5-1	TRBJ1-4	TRBD1	few	TGCGCCAGCAGCTTTGGACAGGGAGGGAAGTACGAAAAACTGTTTTTT	CASSFGQGGKYEKLFF
TRBV7-9	TRBJ1-2	-	-	TGTTCCAGCAGCTTAGTTCAGGGTGACTATGGCTACACCTTC	CSSSLVQGDYGYTF
TRBV6-5	TRBJ2-1	-	-	TGTGCCAGCAGTTACTCGGGGCAGCCTAATGAGCAGTTCTTC	CASSYSGQPNEQFF
TRBV7-9	TRBJ1-1	-	-	TGTGCCAGCCGGGGGGTTTCTGAAGCTTTCTTT	CASRGVSEAFF
TRBV6-9	TRBJ1-5	TRBD1	-	TGTGCCAGGAGTTTCCCCTGGGGGGACAGGAGATATCAGCCCCAGCATTTT	CARSFPWGDRRYQPQHF
TRBV5-4	TRBJ1-2	-	-	TGTGCCAGCAGCTTGGTCGGGGAGGTTAGCTATGGCTACACCTTC	CASSLVGEVSYGYTF
TRBV5-1	TRBJ2-1	-	-	TGCGCCAGCAGCTTGGCCGATCCTAGGGGTGAGCAGTTCTTC	CASSLADPRGEQFF
TRBV4-1	TRBJ2-3	-	-	TGCGCCAGCAGCCTACACACAGATACGCAGTATTTT	CASSLHTDTQYF
TRBV19	TRBJ1-1	-	-	TGTGCCAGTAGTAGAACACCGAACACTGAAGCTTTCTTT	CASSRTPNTEAFF
TRBV29-1	TRBJ2-7	TRBD2	-	TGCAGCGTTGAAGATCGGGGCGGGGGGTCATACTCCTACGAGCAGTACTTC	CSVEDRGGGSYSYEQYF
TRBV6-6	TRBJ1-1	-	-	TGTGCCAGCTCGAGTGGGACTAGGAACACTGAAGCTTTCTTT	CASSSGTRNTEAFF
TRBV4-3	TRBJ1-1	-	few	TGCGCCAGCAGCCAGCGGACATCGGGTGAAACTGAAGCTTTCTTT	CASSQRTSGETEAFF
TRBV4-1	TRBJ1-2	TRBD1	few	TGCGCCAGCAGCCAAGGGACAGGGTTTGGCTACACCTTC	CASSQGTGFGYTF
TRBV7-3	TRBJ2-5	-	-	TGTGCCAGCAGCACCCACAATGAAGAGACCCAGTACTTC	CASSTHNEETQYF
TRBV27	TRBJ2-7	TRBD2	-	TGTGCCAGCTCTGGGACTAGCGGCCTCTCCTACGAGCAGTACTTC	CASSGTSGLSYEQYF
TRBV6-1	TRBJ1-1	-	-	TGTGCCAGCAGTGAAGCAGGGGTCACTGAAGCTTTCTTT	CASSEAGVTEAFF
TRBV29-1	TRBJ2-1	TRBD2	-	TGCAGCGTTCAAACTAAGGGACTAGCGGGGGGAACGACCTACAATGAGCAGTTCTTC	CSVQTKGLAGGTTYNEQFF
TRBV29-1	TRBJ2-3	TRBD2	-	TGCAGCGTTGAAGATAGGCTAGCGGGTATGACAGATACGCAGTATTTT	CSVEDRLAGMTDTQYF
TRBV6-5	TRBJ2-1	-	-	TGTGCCAGCCAGACTGGCGGCGAGCAGTTCTTC	CASQTGGEQFF
TRBV9	TRBJ2-3	-	-	TGTGCCAGCAGCGTATACGGGGGAGTGGCAGATACGCAGTATTTT	CASSVYGGVADTQYF